One sample yielded the 12 T cell receptor beta chains listed below, sequenced in a study of control samples from healthy donors and cancer patients. TCRdb's copy holds only in-frame clones and misses some; the assay was immunoSEQ multiplex PCR. Among approximately 84,000 clones listed, around 80% were seen once. Sample: blood. The receptors originated from a woman aged 60-70 years in good health.

The chain joins TRBV2 to TRBJ2-2; D is undetermined. V lost 7 bases to trimming and J lost 5 bases, with 11 bases between them. The CDR3 has 13 amino acids. Germline V gene sequence: CDR1 SNHLY, CDR2 FYNNEI. DNA for the CDR3: TGTGCCAGCAAGGTTACAGCTACCGGGGAGCTGTTTTTT. Residues: CASKVTATGELFF.

This chain uses TRBV19 with TRBJ1-5; perhaps TRBD1 as D (6 bases). With 5 bases removed from V and 2 bases from J, the gap between germline ends came to 13 bases. Germline V lookup: CDR1 LNHDA, CDR2 SQIVND (reference sequence). CDR3 size: 15 residues. The CDR3 spells CASSPEGVGNQPQHF. Written as DNA, the CDR3 is TGTGCCAGTAGTCCCGAGGGGGTAGGCAATCAGCCCCAGCATTTT.

The chain joins TRBV28 to TRBJ1-1; tentative D call: TRBD1 (5 bases). Trimming removed 6 bases at V and 1 base at J, with 18 bases between. This CDR3 is built from 16 residues. Germline lookup yields CDR1 MDHEN and CDR2 SYDVKM. For the CDR3, the DNA is TGTGCCAGCAGCCCCCCGGGGGGACCAGGGAACACTGAAGCTTTCTTT. This gives the protein CASSPPGGPGNTEAFF.

The chain uses TRBV18 and TRBJ1-5; D is uncertain. The CDR3 has 15 amino acids. CDR1 is KGHSH, CDR2 LQKENI, per germline. Trimming took 3 bases from V and 0 from J, leaving 9 bases between them. The CDR3 nucleotides are TGTGCCAGCTCACCCGCCCCCACTAGCAATCAGCCCCAGCATTTT. Translation: CASSPAPTSNQPQHF.

The rearrangement uses TRBV12-3 or TRBV12-4 and TRBJ1-6, with a possible D match to TRBD1 (5 bases). V was pared by 7 bases and J by 9 bases, with 13 bases between. CDR3 length equals 13 residues. Here the CDR3 DNA reads TGTGCCAGCACATCGTATGGGGGTTCACCCCTCCACTTT. Translation: CASTSYGGSPLHF.

V is TRBV7-9 and J is TRBJ2-7, with D tentatively TRBD1 (6 bases). The closer fit of TRBJ2-1 to the DNA end suggests the J call may be wrong. CDR1 is SEHNR and CDR2 is FQNEAQ in the germline V gene (reference sequence). This CDR3 spans 14 amino acids. CDR3 DNA: TGTGCCAGCAGCTCAACAGGGCATGAGAATGAGCAGTTCTTC. Protein sequence: CASSSTGHENEQFF.

The rearrangement joins TRBV7-9 to TRBJ1-4; no firm D call. The CDR3 is 13 amino acids. The ends were cut back, 3 bases at V and 5 bases at J, with 7 bases in the middle. Germline loops: CDR1 SEHNR, CDR2 FQNEAQ (reference sequence). The CDR3 nucleotides are TGTGCCAGCAGCTTTAGCCGGAATGAAAAACTGTTTTTT. Translating it yields CASSFSRNEKLFF.

The gene calls are TRBV29-1 and TRBJ2-7; TRBD1 agrees at 7 bases. The CDR3 sequence is 13 residues long. The ends lost 7 bases at V and 2 bases at J; junction bases unmatched: 8. Germline CDR1 reads SQVTM; CDR2 reads ANQGSEA. CDR3 DNA: TGCAGCGCCACAGGGGCTGATACCTACGAGCAGTACTTC. Translated: CSATGADTYEQYF.

V and J are TRBV28 and TRBJ1-2; D is unclear. This CDR3 contains 15 residues. Per the germline V gene, CDR1 is MDHEN and CDR2 is SYDVKM. Trimming cost V 3 bases and J 1 base, with 12 bases left between them. This CDR3 is CASSFRSVFNYGYTF. The CDR3 nucleotides are TGTGCCAGCAGTTTCCGGTCGGTTTTTAACTATGGCTACACCTTC.

This sequence joins TRBV9 and TRBJ2-3, with unresolved D. The V gene lost 0 bases and the J gene lost 2 bases, with 7 bases spanning the gap. Germline V gives CDR1 SGDLS, CDR2 YYNGEE. The CDR3 length is 14 residues. CDR3: CASSVAFTTDTQYF. Written as DNA, the CDR3 is TGTGCCAGCAGCGTAGCTTTTACCACAGATACGCAGTATTTT.

The CDR3: CASSFGQNTEAFF. Here the CDR3 DNA reads TGTGCCAGCAGCTTCGGCCAGAACACTGAAGCTTTCTTT. V is TRBV11-2 and J is TRBJ1-1; D is unclear. This CDR3 region has 13 residues. V lost 3 bases, J lost 1 base, and 6 bases lay in between. Germline V gives CDR1 SGHAT, CDR2 FQNNGV.

This chain connects TRBV27 to TRBJ2-1; TRBD2 matches at 7 bases. This CDR3 is built from 16 residues. V lost 3 bases and J lost 2; bases outside the gene matches: 7. Looked up from germline, CDR1 is MNHEY and CDR2 is SMNVEV (reference sequence). This CDR3 is CASSLARLAAYNEQFF. CDR3 nucleotides: TGTGCCAGCAGTTTGGCTCGGCTAGCGGCCTACAATGAGCAGTTCTTC.